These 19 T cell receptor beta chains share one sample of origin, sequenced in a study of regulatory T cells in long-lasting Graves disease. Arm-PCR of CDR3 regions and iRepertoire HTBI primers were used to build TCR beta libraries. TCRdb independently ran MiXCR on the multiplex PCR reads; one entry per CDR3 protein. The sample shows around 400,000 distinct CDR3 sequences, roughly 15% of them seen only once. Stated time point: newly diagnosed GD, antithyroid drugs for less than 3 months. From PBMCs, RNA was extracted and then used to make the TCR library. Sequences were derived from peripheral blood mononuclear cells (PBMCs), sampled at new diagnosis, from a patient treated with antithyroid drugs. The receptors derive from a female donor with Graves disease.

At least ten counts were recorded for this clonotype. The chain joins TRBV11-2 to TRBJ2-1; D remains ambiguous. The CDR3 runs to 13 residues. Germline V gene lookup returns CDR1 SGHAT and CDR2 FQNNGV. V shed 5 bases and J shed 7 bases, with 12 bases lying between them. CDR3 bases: TGTGCCAGCAGCCTGGGTCTTAATAATGAGCAGTTCTTC. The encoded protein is CASSLGLNNEQFF.

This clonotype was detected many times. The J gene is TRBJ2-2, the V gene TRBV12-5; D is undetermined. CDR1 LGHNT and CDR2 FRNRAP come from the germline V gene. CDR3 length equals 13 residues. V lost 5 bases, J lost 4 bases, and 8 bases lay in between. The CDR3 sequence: CASGALFTGELFF. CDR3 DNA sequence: TGTGCTAGTGGTGCCTTGTTCACCGGGGAGCTGTTTTTT.

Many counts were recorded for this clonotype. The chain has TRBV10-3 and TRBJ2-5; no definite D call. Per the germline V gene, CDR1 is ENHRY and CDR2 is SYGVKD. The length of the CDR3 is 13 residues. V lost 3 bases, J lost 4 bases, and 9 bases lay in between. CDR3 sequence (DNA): TGTGCCATCAGTGACCCCCCCAGAGAGACCCAGTACTTC. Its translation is CAISDPPRETQYF.

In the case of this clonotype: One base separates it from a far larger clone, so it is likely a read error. As DNA, the CDR3 is TGTGCCAGCAGCGCCGGACAGGGAGTGTGGGAGACCCAGTTCTTC. This gives the protein CASSAGQGVWETQFF. The rearrangement links TRBV11-3 to TRBJ2-1; the match to TRBD1 covers 8 bases. From germline, CDR1 is SGHNT and CDR2 YENEEA. The CDR3 extends over 15 amino acids. V was pared by 5 bases and J by 13 bases, with 16 bases of the junction left unmatched.

The chain's CDR3 is CASSEPSLAASTDTQYF. CDR3 nucleotide sequence: TGCGCCAGCAGTGAGCCCTCACTAGCGGCCAGCACAGATACGCAGTATTTT. The chain recombines TRBV10-2 with TRBJ2-3; 8 bases are a match to TRBD2. The CDR3 covers 17 residues. Trimming cost V 2 bases and J 0 bases; bases outside gene matches: 7. Germline CDR1 and CDR2: WSHSY and SAAADI.

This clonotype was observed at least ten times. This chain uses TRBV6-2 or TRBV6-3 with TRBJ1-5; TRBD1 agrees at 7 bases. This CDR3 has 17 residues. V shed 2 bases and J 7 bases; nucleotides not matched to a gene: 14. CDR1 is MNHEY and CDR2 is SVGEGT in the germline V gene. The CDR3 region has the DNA TGTGCCAGCAGTTACGACAGGAGACAGGGTGTAATGCAGCCCCAGCATTTT. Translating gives CASSYDRRQGVMQPQHF.

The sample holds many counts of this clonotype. CDR3 sequence reads: CATSDFAVEYGYTF. Here the CDR3 DNA reads TGTGCCACCAGTGATTTTGCGGTAGAATATGGCTACACCTTC. The genes are TRBV24-1 and TRBJ1-2; D uncertain. The germline V gene has CDR1 KGHDR and CDR2 SFDVKD. V lost 1 base and J 5 bases, leaving 10 bases between the germline ends. The CDR3 totals 14 residues.

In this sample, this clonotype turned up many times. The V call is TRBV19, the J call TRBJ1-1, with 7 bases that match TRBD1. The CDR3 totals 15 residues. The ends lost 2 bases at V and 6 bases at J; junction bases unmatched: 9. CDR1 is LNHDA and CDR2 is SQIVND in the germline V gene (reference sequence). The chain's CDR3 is CASSITEQGLSEAFF. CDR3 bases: TGTGCCAGTAGTATAACCGAACAGGGGTTGTCTGAAGCTTTCTTT.

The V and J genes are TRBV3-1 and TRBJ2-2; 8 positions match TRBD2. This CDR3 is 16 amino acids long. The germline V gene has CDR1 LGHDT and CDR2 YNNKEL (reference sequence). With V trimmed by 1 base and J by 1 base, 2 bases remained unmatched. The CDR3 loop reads CASSQGLAMNTGELFF. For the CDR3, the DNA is TGTGCCAGCAGCCAAGGACTAGCGATGAACACCGGGGAGCTGTTTTTT.

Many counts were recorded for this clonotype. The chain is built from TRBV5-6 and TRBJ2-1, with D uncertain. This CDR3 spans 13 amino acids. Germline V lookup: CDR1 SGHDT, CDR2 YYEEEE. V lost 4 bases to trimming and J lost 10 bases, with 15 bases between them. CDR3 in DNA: TGTGCCAGCAGCCATTGGGGTGCCGGAGAGCAGTTCTTC. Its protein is CASSHWGAGEQFF.

This chain's CDR3 is CASSRRWTPNEQYF. The CDR3 DNA sequence: TGTGCCAGCAGCCGTAGGTGGACTCCTAACGAGCAGTACTTC. The chain couples TRBV9 to TRBJ2-7; TRBD2 is a possible D gene (5 bases). The germline V gene has CDR1 SGDLS and CDR2 YYNGEE. Trimming pared 4 bases from V and 5 bases from J, leaving 16 bases between. This CDR3 contains 14 residues.

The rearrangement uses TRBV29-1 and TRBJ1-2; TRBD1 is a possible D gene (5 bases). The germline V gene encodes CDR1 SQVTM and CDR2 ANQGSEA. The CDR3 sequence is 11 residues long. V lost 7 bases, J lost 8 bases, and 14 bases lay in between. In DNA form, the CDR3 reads TGCAGCGAGGAAGGGGCACGGGGCTACACCTTC. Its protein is CSEEGARGYTF.

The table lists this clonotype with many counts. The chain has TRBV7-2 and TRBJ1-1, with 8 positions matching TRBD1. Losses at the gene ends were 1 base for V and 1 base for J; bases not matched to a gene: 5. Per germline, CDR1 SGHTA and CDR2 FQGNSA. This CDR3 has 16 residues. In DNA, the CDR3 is TGTGCCAGCAGCTTAGGGACAGGGTACGGGAACACTGAAGCTTTCTTT. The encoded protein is CASSLGTGYGNTEAFF.

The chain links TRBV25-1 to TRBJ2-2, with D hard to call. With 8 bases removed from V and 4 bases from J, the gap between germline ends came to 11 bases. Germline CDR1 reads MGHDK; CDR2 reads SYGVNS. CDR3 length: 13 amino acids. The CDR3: CASDSFGTGELFF. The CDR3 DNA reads TGTGCCAGCGATAGTTTTGGCACCGGGGAGCTGTTTTTT.

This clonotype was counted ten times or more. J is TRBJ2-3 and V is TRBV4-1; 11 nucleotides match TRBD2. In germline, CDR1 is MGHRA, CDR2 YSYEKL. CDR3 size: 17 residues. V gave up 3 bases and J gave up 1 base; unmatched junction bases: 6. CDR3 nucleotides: TGCGCCAGCAGCCATGCCCAACTAGCGGGGGGCACAGATACGCAGTATTTT. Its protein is CASSHAQLAGGTDTQYF.

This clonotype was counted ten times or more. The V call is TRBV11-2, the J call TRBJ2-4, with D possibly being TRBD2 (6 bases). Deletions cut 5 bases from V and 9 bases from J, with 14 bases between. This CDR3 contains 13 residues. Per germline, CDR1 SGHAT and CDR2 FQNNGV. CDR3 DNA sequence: TGTGCCAGCAGCGGGGGGAGCGAGGGCATTCAGTACTTC. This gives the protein CASSGGSEGIQYF. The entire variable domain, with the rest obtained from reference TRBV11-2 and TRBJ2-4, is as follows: EAGVAQSPRYKIIEKRQSVAFWCNPISGHATLYWYQQILGQGPKLLIQFQNNGVVDDSQLPKDRFSAERLKGVDSTLKIQPAKLEDSAVYLCASSGGSEGIQYFGAGTRLSVL.

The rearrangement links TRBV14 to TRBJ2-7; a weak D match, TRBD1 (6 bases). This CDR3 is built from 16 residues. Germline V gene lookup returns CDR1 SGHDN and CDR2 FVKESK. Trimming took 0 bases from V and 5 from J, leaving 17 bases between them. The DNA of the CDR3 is TGTGCCAGCAGCCAAGATCCCCCAGGGGTGTTCAACGAGCAGTACTTC. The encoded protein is CASSQDPPGVFNEQYF.

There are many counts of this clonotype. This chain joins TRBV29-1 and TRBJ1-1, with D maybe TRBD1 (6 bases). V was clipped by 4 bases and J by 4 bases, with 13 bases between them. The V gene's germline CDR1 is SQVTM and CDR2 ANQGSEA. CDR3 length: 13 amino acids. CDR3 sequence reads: CSVGATQGTEAFF. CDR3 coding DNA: TGCAGCGTTGGGGCGACACAGGGCACTGAAGCTTTCTTT.

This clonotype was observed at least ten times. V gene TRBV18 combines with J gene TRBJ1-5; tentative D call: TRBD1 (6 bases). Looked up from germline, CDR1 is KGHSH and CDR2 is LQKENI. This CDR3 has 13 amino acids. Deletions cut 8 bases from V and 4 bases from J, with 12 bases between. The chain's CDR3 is CASSPGANQPQHF. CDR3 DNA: TGTGCCAGCAGCCCGGGGGCAAATCAGCCCCAGCATTTT.